This TCR beta chain derives from a study of T cell repertoires in cytomegalovirus infection. Study background: Signatures in public TCR beta sequences pointed to both CMV infection and matching HLA type. General observations from the study: Cumulative public TCR beta family frequency identified carriers of CMV plus the relevant HLA. In two of eight donors, the top clonotype was HLA-C-restricted CMV-specific.

TCRdb independently ran MiXCR on the reads; one entry per CDR3 protein. Of about 490,000 distinct CDR3 sequences in the sample, over 9% are singletons; the top ten hold about 10%. The CDR3 is made up of 13 amino acids. CDR1 and CDR2 (germline): DFQATT, SNEGSKA (reference sequence). Trimming took 5 bases from V and 3 from J, leaving 12 bases between them. This clonotype was picked up a small number of times. Its target is not known. The source is a human donor in good health (CMV status not recorded). Some clones in this sample may be carry-over from other donors' samples. The V call is TRBV20-1, the J call TRBJ2-3; TRBD1 might be the D (7 bases). Sequencing input: PBMCs. The DNA for the CDR3 is TGCAGTGCTGGAGGGGGCGCGACAGATACGCAGTATTTT. Translated: CSAGGGATDTQYF.